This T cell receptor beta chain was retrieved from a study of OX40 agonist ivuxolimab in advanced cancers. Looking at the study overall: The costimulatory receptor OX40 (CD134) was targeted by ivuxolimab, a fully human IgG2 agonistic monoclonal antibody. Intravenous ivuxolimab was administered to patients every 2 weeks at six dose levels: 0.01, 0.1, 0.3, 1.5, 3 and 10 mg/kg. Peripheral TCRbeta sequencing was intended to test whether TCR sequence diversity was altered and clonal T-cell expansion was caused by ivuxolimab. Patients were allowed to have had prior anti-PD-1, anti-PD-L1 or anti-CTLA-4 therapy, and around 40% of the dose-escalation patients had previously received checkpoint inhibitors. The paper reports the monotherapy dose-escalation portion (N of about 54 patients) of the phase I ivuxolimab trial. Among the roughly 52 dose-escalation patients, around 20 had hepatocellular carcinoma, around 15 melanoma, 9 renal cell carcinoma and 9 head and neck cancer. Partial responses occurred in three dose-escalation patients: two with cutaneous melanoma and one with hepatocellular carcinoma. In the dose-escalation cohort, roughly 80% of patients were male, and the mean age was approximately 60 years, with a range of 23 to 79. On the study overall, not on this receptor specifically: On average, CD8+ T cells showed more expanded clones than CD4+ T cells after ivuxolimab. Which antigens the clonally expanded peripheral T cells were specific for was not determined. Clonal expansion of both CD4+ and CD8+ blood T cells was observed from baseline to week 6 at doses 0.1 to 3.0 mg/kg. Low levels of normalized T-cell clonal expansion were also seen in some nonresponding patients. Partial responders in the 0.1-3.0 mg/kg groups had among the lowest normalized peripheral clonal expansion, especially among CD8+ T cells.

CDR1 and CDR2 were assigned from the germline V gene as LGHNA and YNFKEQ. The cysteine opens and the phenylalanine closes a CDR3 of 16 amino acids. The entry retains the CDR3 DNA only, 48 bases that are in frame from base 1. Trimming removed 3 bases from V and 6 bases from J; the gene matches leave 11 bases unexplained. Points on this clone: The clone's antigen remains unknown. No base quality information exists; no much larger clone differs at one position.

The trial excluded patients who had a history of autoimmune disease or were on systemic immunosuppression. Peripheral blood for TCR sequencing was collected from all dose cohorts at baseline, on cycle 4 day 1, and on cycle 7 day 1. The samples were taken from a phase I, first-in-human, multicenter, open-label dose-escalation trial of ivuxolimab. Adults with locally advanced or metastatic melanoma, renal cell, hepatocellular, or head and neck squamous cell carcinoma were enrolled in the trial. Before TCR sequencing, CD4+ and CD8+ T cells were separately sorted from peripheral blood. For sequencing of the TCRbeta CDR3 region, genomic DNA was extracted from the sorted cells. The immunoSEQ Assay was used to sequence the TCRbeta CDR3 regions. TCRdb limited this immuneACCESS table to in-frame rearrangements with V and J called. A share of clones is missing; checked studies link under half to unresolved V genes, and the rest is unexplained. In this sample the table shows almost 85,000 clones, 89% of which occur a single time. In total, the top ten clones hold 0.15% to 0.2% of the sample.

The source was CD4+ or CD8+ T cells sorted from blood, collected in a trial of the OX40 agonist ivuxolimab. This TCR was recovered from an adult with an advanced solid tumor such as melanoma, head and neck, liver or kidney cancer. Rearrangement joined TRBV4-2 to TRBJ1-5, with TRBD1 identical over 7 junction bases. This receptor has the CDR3 CASSQSRGGMPQPQHF. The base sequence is TGTGCCAGCAGCCAGAGCAGGGGGGGGATGCCTCAGCCCCAGCATTTT.